This T cell receptor (beta chain) was sequenced during a study of blood T cell repertoires in COVID-19. In the study overall: Acute and convalescent COVID-19 specimens originated in the United States, Italy and Spain. PBMCs, B-cell-depleted T cells, or T cells provided the cDNA or gDNA that made up the material.

This CDR3 spans 12 amino acids. V lost 10 bases, J lost 1 base, and 10 bases lay in between. The germline CDR1 and CDR2 sequences are MDHEN and SYDVKM. In the source study's methods: Amplified reference gene primers provided the basis for estimating nucleated cell counts. Repertoires were generated with immunoSEQ multiplex PCR, while TCRdb's copy carries only in-frame clones and drops some. The V and J calls and clone size were taken over from that table, and D and trimming were inferred from the DNA. In the table there are about 55,000 clones, 88% of which are singletons. The sequence was collected from a man aged 55 to 70 with active COVID-19. Sample: peripheral blood. This chain connects TRBV28 to TRBJ1-2, with D perhaps matching TRBD1 (6 bases). Written as DNA, the CDR3 is TGTGCCACCACGGACAGTAACTATGGCTACACCTTC. Translated: CATTDSNYGYTF.